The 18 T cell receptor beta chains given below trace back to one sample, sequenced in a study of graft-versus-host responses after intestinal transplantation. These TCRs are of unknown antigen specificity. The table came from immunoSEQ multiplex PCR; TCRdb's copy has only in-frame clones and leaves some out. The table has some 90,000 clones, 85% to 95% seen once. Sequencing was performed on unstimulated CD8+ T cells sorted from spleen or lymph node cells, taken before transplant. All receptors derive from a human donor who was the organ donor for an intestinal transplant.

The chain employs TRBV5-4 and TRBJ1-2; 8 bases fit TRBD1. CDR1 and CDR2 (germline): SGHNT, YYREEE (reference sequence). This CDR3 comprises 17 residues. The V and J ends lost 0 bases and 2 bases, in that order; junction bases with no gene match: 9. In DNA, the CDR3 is TGTGCCAGCAGCTTGGAGTCAGGGGGCGATTTGAACTATGGCTACACCTTC. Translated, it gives CASSLESGGDLNYGYTF.

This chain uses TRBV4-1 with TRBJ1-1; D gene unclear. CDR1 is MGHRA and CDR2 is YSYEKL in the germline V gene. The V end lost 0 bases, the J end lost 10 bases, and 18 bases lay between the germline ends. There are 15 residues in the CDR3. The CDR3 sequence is CASSQEPMKWAGAFF. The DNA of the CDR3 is TGCGCCAGCAGCCAAGAACCCATGAAATGGGCGGGAGCTTTCTTT.

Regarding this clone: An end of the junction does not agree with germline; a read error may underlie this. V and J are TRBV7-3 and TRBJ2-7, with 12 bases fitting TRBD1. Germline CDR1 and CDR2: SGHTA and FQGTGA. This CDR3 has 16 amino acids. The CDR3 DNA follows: TGTGCCAGCAGCGTAACCGGGACAGGGGGCTTCTACGAGCAGTACTTC. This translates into CASSVTGTGGFYEQYF.

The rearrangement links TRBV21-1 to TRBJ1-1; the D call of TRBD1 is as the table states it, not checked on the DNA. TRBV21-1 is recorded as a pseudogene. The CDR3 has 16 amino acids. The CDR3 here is CASSKSLWQGNTEAFF. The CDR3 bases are TGTGCCAGCAGCAAAAGTCTTTGGCAGGGGAACACTGAAGCTTTCTTT.

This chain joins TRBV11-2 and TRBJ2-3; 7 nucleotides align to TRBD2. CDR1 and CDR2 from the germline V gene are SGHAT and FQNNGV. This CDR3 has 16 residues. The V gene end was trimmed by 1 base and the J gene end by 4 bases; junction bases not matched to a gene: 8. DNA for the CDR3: TGTGCCAGCAGCTTAGTCGAGCGGGGATGGCCAGATACGCAGTATTTT. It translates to CASSLVERGWPDTQYF. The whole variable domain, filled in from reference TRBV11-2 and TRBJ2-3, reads EAGVAQSPRYKIIEKRQSVAFWCNPISGHATLYWYQQILGQGPKLLIQFQNNGVVDDSQLPKDRFSAERLKGVDSTLKIQPAKLEDSAVYLCASSLVERGWPDTQYFGPGTRLTVL.

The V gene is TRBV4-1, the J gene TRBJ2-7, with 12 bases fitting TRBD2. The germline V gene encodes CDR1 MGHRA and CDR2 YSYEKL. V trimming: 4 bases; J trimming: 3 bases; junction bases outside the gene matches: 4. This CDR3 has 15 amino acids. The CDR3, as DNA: TGCGCCAGCAGCCTCGGACTAGCGGGGTACTACGAGCAGTACTTC. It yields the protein CASSLGLAGYYEQYF.

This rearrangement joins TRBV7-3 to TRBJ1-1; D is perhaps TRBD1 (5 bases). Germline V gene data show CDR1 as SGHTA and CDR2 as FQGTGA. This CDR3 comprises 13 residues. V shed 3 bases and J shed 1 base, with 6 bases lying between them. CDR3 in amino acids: CASSFTGNTEAFF. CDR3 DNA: TGTGCCAGCAGCTTTACAGGGAACACTGAAGCTTTCTTT.

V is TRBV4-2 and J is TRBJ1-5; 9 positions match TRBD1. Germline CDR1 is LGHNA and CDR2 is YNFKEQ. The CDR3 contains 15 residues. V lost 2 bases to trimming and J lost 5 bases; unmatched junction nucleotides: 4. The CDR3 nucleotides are TGTGCCAGCAGCCAATCCCGACAGGGGGATCAGCCCCAGCATTTT. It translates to CASSQSRQGDQPQHF.

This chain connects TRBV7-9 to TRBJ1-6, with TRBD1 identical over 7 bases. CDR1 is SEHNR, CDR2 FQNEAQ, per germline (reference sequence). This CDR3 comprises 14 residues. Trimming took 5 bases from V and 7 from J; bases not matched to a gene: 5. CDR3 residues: CASSRGQANSPLHF. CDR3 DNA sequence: TGTGCCAGCAGCAGAGGACAGGCGAATTCACCCCTCCACTTT.

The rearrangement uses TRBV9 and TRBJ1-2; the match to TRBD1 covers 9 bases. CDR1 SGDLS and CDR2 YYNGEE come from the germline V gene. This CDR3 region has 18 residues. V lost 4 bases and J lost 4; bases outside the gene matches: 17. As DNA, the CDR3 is TGTGCCAGCAGCCCTCGCCGGGGACAGGGACTCGTAAGCTATGGCTACACCTTC. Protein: CASSPRRGQGLVSYGYTF.

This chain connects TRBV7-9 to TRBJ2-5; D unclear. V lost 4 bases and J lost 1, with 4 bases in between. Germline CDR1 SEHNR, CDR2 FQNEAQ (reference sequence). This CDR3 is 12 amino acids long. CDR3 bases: TGTGCCAGCAGCTCCCTCCAAGAGACCCAGTACTTC. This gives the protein CASSSLQETQYF.

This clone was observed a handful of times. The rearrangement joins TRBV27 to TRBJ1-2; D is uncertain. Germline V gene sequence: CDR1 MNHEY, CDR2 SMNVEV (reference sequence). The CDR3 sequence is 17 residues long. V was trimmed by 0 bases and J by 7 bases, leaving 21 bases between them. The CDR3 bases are TGTGCCAGCAGTTTATCGTATTTTGCGGCCGGGCGGGGTGGCTACACCTTC. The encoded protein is CASSLSYFAAGRGGYTF.

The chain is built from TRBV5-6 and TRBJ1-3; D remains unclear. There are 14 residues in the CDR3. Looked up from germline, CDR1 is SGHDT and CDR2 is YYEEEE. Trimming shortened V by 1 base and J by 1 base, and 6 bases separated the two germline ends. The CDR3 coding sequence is TGTGCCAGCAGCTTGATCACTTCTGGAAACACCATATATTTT. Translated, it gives CASSLITSGNTIYF.

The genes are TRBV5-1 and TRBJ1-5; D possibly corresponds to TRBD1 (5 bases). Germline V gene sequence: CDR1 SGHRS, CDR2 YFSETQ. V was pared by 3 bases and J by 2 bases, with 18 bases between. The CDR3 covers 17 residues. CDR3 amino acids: CASSWGDSDWGNQPQHF. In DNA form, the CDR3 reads TGCGCCAGCAGCTGGGGTGACAGCGACTGGGGCAATCAGCCCCAGCATTTT.

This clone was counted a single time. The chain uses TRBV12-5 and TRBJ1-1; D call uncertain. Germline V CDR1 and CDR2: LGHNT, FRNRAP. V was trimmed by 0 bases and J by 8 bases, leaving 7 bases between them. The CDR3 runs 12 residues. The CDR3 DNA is TGTGCTAGTGGTTTGGTACAGTTGGAAGCTTTCTTT. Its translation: CASGLVQLEAFF.

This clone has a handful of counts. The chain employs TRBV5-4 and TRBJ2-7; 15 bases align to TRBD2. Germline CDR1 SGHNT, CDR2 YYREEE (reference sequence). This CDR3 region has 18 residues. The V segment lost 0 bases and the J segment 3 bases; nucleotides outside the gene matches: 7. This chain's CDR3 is CASSLAGTSGGSRYEQYF. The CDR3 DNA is TGTGCCAGCAGCTTGGCGGGGACTAGCGGGGGGTCTCGCTACGAGCAGTACTTC.

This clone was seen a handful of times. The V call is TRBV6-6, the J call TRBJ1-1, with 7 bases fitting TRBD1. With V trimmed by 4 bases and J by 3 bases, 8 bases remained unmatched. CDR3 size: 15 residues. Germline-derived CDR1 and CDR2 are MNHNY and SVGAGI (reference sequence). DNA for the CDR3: TGTGCCAGCAGTTTCGGACAGGTTTTTGACACTGAAGCTTTCTTT. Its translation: CASSFGQVFDTEAFF.

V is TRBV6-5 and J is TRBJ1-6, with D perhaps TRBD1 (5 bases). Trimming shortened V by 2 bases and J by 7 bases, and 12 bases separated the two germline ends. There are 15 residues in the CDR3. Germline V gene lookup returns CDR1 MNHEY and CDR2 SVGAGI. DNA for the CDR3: TGTGCCAGCAGTTACAAGGGGACTCTCAATTCACCCCTCCACTTT. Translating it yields CASSYKGTLNSPLHF.